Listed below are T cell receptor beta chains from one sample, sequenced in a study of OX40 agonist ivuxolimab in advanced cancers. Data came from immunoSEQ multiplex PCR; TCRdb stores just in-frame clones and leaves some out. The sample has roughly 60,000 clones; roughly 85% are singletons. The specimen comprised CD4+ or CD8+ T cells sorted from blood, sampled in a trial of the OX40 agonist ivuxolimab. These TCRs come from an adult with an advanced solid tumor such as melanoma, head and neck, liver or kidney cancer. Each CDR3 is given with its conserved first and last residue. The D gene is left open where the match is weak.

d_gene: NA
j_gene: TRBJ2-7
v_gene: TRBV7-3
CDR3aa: CAPLGRGYEQYF

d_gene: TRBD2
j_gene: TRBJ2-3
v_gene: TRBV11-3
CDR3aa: CASSFGLAGAEDTQYF

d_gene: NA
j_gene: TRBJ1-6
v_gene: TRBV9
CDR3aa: CASSREGTPSPNSPLHF

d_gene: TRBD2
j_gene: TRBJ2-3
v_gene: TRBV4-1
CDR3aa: CASSLAGGTDTQYF

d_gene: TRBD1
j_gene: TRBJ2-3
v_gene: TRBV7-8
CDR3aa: CASSSLARGPITDTQYF

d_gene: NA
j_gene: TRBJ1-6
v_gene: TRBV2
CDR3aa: CASSKQGLKGSPLHF

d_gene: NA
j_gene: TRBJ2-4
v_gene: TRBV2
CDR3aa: CASNGVGNNIQYF

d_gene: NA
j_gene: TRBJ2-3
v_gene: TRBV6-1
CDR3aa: CASSASWAPSTDTQYF

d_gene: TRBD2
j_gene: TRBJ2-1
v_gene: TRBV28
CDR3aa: CASSFTSGINDEQFF

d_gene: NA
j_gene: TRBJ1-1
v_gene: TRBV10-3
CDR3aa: CAISDGTRRVAFF

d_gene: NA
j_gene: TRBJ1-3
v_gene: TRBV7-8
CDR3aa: CASSYLPVLRGNTIYF

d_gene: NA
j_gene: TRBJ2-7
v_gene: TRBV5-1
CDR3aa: CASSLRSQGGDEQYF

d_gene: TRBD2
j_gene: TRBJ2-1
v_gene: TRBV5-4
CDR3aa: CASSSGREGLNEQFF

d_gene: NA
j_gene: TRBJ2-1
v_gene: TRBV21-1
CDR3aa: CASSITGADNEQFF

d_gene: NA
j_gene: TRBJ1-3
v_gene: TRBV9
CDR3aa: CASSVESGALLDSGNTIYF

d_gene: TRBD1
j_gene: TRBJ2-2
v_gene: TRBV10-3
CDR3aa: CAISESTGEAGELFF

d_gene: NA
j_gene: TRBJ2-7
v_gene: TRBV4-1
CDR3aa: CASSQRDNGGEQYF

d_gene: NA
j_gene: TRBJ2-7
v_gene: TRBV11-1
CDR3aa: CASSPPRGGPSSYEQYF

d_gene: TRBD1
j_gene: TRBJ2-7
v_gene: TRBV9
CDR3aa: CASSVLSGTGHEQYF

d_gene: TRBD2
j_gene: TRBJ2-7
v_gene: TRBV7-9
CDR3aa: CASSSKAGSSYEQYF

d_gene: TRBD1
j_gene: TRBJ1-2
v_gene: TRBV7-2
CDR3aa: CASSTPTGTGPGYTF

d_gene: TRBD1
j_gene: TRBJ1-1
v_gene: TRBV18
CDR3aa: CASSPLTGDAFF

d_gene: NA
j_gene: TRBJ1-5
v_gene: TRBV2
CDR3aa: CASSEGEQGGQPQHF

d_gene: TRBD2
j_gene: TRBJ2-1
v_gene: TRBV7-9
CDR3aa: CASSPSGGVYNEQFF

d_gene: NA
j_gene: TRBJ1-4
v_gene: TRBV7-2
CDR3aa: CASSLVGNEKLFF

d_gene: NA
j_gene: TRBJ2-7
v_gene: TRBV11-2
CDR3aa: CASSSVPGPNYEQYF

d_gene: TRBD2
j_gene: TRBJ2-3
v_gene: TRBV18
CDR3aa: CASSVGLAGGSTDTQYF

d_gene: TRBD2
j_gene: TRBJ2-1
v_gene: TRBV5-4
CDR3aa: CASRRASGNSYNEQFF

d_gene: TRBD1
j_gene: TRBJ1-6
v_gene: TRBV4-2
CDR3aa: CASSQDLGTGYSPLHF

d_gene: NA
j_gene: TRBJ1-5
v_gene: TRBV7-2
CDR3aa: CASSSHRVSNQPQHF

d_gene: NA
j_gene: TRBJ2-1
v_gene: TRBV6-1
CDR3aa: CASITNPAHNEQFF

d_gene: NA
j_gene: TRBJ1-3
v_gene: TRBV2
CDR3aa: CASSETFGNTIYF

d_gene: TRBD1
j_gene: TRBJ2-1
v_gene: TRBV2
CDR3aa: CASHRDRGFGEQFF

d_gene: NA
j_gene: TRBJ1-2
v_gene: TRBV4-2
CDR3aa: CASSQGPQGYTF

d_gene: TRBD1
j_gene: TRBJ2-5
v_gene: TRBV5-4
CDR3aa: CASSFRDRARETQYF

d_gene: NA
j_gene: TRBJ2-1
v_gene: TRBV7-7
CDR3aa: CASSMGQNNEQFF

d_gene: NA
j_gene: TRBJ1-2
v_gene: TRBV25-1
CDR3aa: CASTSQGLGSGYTF

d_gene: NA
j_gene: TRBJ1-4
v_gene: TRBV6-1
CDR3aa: CASSGGGIGEKLFF

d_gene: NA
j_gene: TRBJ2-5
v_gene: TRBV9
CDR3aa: CASSEGQGPWETQYF

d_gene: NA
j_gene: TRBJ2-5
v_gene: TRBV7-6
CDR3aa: CASSLKETQYF

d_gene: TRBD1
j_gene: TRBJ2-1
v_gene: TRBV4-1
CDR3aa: CASSQDLLGQGFYNEQFF

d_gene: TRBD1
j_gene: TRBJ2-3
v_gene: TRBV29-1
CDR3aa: CGLSRGTDTQYF

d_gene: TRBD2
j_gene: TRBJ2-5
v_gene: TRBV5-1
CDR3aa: CASSNTGAGGRETQYF